This T cell receptor (beta chain) was recovered during a study of blood T cell repertoires in COVID-19. The CDR3 consists of 12 residues. Germline-derived CDR1 and CDR2 are GTSNPN and SVGIG (reference sequence). With V trimmed by 3 bases and J by 7 bases, 4 bases remained unmatched. Authors' data handling: Amplification with reference gene primers provided the estimates of nucleated cell counts. Some clones are missing from TCRdb's copy, which holds only in-frame ones; the method was immunoSEQ multiplex PCR. The DNA gave D and trimming, while V, J and clone size come from that table. The table includes some 200,000 clones, roughly 80% detected once.

The sequence came from a woman of 80 years or more with acute or convalescent COVID-19. The sequencing input was peripheral blood. This rearrangement joins TRBV30 to TRBJ1-2; 8 bases are a match to TRBD1. Written as DNA, the CDR3 is TGTGCCTGGAGGCAGGGGGCGGGTGGCTACACCTTC. It specifies CAWRQGAGGYTF.